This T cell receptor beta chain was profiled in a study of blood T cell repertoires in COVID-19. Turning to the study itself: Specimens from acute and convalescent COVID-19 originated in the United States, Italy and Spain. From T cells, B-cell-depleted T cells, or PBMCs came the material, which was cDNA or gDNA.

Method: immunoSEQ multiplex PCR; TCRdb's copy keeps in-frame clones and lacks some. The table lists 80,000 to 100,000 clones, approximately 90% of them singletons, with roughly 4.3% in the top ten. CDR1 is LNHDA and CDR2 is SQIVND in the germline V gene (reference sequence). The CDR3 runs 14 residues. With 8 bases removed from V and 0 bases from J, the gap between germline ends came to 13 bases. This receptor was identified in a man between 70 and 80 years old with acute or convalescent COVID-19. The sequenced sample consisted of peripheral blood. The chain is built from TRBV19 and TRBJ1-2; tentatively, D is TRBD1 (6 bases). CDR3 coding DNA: TGTGCCAGTGTGCGGACAGCTTCTAACTATGGCTACACCTTC. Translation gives CASVRTASNYGYTF.